The clone carrying this T cell receptor beta chain has ten or more counts. Its antigen is undetermined. This record comes from a study of T-cell reconstitution after alpha-beta-depleted transplantation in children. For TCRbeta, the library was prepared with unique molecular identifiers. MiXCR, run by TCRdb on the PCR reads, gives a single entry per CDR3 protein. The sample includes approximately 1,000,000 distinct CDR3 sequences, 25% to 35% of them seen just once. Overall study results and limits: It was newly produced T cells that mostly accounted for T-cell counts and diversity one year after transplant.

The sample in question was PBMCs, mostly from graft donor cells, obtained 360 days after TCRalphabeta/CD19-depleted stem cell transplant. The TCR was taken from a boy in the first two years of life who had a stem cell transplant for SCID, so the T cells may come from the graft donor.

The CDR3 coding sequence is TGCAGTGCTGGGACAACCGGGACACAATACAATGAGCAGTTCTTC. Translated: CSAGTTGTQYNEQFF. V is TRBV20-1 and J is TRBJ2-1, with a weak D call TRBD1 (6 bases). Looked up from germline, CDR1 is DFQATT and CDR2 is SNEGSKA (reference sequence). V shed 5 bases and J shed 4 bases, with 18 bases lying between them. This CDR3 region has 15 residues.